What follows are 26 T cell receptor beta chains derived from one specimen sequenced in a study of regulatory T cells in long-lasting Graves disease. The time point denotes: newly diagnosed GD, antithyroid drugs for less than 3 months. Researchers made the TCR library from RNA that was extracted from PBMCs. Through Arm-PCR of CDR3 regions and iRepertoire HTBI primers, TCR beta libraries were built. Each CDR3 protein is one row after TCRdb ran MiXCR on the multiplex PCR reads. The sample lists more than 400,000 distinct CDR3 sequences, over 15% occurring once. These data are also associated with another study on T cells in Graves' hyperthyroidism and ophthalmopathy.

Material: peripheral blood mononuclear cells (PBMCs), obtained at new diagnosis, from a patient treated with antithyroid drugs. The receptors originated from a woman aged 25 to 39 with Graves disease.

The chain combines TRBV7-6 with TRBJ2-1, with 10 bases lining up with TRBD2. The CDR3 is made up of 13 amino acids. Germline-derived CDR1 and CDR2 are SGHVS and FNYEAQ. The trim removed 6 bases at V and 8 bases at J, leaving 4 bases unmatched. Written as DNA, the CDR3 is TGTGCCAGCAGTAAGGGGACTAGCGATGAGCAGTTCTTC. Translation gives CASSKGTSDEQFF.

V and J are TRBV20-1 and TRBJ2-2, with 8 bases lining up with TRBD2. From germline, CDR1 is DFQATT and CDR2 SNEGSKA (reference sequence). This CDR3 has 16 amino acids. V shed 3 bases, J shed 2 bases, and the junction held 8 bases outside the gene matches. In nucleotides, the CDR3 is TGCAGTGCTAGCGGCGCTACTAGCGGAAACACCGGGGAGCTGTTTTTT. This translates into CSASGATSGNTGELFF.

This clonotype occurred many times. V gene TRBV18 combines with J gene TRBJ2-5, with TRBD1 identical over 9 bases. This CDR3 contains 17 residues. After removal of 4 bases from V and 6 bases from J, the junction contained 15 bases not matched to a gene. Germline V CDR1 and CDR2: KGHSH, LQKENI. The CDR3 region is CASSRPSQGQGWKTQYF. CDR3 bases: TGTGCCAGCTCACGCCCAAGTCAGGGACAGGGATGGAAGACCCAGTACTTC.

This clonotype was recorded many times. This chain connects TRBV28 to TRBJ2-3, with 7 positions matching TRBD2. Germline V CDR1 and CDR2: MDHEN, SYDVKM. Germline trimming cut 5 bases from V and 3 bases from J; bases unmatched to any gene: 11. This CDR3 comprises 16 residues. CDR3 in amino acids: CASSKDGSGRTDTQYF. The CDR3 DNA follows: TGTGCCAGCAGTAAGGACGGTAGCGGGCGAACAGATACGCAGTATTTT.

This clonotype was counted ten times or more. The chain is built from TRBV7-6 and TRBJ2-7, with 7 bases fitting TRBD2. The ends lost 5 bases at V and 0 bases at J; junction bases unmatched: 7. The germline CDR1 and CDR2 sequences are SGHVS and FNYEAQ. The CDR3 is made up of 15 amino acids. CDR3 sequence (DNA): TGTGCCAGCAGCCCATTAGCGGGCAGCTCCTACGAGCAGTACTTC. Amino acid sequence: CASSPLAGSSYEQYF. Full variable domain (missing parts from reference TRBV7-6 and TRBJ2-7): GAGVSQSPRYKVTKRGQDVALRCDPISGHVSLYWYRQALGQGPEFLTYFNYEAQQDKSGLPNDRFSAERPEGSISTLTIQRTEQRDSAMYRCASSPLAGSSYEQYFGPGTRLTVT.

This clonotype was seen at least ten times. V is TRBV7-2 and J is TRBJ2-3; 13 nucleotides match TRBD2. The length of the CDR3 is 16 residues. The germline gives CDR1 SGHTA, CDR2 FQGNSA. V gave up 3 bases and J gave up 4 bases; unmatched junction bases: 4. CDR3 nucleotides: TGTGCCAGCAGCTTGACTAGCGGGAGGCTGTCAGATACGCAGTATTTT. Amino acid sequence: CASSLTSGRLSDTQYF.

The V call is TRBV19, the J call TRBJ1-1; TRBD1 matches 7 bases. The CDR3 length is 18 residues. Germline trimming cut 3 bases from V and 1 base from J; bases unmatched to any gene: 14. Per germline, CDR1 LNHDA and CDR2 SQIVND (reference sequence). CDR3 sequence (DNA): TGTGCCAGTAGTATTTTCCCTGGGACAGAAGGCGCGAACACTGAAGCTTTCTTT. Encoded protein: CASSIFPGTEGANTEAFF.

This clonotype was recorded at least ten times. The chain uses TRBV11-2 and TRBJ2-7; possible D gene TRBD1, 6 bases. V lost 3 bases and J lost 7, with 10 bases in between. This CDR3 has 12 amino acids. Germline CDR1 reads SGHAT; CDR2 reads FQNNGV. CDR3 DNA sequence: TGTGCCAGCAGCTTTACAGGGAATGAGCAGTACTTC. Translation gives CASSFTGNEQYF.

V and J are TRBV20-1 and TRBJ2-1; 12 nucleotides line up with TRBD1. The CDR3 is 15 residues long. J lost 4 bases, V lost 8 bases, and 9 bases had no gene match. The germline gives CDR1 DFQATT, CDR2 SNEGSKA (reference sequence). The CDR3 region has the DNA TGCAGTACGACCGGGACAGGGGGCCCTTACAATGAGCAGTTCTTC. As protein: CSTTGTGGPYNEQFF.

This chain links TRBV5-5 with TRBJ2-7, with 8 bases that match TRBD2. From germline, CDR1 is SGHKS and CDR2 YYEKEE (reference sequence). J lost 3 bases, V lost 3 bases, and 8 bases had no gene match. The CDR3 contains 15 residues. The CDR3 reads CASSSMTSEIYEQYF. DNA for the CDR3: TGTGCCAGCAGCTCCATGACTAGCGAGATCTACGAGCAGTACTTC.

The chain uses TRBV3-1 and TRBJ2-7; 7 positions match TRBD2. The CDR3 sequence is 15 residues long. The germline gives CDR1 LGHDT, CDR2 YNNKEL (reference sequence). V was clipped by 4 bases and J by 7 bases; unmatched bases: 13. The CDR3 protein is CASSLGTIQGSEQYF. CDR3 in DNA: TGTGCCAGCAGCCTCGGGACTATTCAAGGTAGTGAGCAGTACTTC.

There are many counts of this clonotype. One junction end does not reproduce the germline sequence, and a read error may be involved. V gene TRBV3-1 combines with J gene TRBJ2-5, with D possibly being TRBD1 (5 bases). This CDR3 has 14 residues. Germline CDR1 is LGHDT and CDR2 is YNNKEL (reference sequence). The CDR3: CASSQGRAQRQSLF. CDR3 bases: TGTGCCAGCAGCCAAGGCCGCGCCCAAAGACAGTCCCTCTTC.

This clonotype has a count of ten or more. The CDR3 region has the DNA TGTGCCAGCAGTGATGGGCTAGTGGCGGATACGCAGTATTTT. As protein: CASSDGLVADTQYF. The chain links TRBV2 to TRBJ2-3; D is uncertain. The CDR3 covers 14 residues. Trimming stripped 3 bases from V and 6 bases from J, with 13 bases between. Germline CDR1 is SNHLY and CDR2 is FYNNEI. Combining the CDR3 with reference TRBV2 and TRBJ2-3 gives the whole variable domain EPEVTQTPSHQVTQMGQEVILRCVPISNHLYFYWYRQILGQKVEFLVSFYNNEISEKSEIFDDQFSVERPDGSNFTLKIRSTKLEDSAMYFCASSDGLVADTQYFGPGTRLTVL.

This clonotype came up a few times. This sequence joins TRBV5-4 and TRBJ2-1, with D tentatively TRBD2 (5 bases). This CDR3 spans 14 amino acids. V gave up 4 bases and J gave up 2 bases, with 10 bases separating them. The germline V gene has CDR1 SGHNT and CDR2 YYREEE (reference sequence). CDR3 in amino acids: CASSPGYTYNEQFF. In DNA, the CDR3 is TGTGCCAGCAGCCCGGGGTATACCTACAATGAGCAGTTCTTC.

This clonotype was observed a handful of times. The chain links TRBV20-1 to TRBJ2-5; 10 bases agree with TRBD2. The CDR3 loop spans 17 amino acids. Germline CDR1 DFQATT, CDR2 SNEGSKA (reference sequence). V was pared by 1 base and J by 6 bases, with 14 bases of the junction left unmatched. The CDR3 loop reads CSARAGVLAGEPKTQYF. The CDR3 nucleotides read TGCAGTGCTAGAGCGGGGGTTCTAGCGGGAGAGCCGAAGACCCAGTACTTC.

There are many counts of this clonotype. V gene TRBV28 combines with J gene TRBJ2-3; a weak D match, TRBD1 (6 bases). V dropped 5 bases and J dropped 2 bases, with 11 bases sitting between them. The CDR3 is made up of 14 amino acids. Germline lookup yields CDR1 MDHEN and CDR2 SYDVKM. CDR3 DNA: TGTGCCAGCAGTCTCCGGGACATCACAGATACGCAGTATTTT. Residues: CASSLRDITDTQYF.

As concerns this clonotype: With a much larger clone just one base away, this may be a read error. The CDR3 region is CASSLSARGRETQCF. In DNA, the CDR3 is TGTGCCAGCAGTTTATCGGCCCGGGGCCGGGAGACCCAGTGCTTC. The chain has TRBV27 and TRBJ2-5; possibly TRBD2 for D (6 bases). The CDR3 length is 15 residues. The germline CDR1 and CDR2 sequences are MNHEY and SMNVEV (reference sequence).

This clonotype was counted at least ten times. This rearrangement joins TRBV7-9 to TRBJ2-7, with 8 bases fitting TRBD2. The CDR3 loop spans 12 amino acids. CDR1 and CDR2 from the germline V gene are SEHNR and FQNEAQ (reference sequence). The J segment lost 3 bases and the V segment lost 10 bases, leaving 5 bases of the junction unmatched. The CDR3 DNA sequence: TGTGCCACGCGGGAGGACAACTACGAGCAGTACTTC. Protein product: CATREDNYEQYF.

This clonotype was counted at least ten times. CDR3 sequence: CSVAGLDASRSEGYEQFF. The CDR3 DNA is TGCAGCGTTGCCGGTCTTGACGCCAGCCGGTCGGAGGGTTATGAGCAGTTCTTC. The chain is built from TRBV29-1 and TRBJ2-1; tentative D call: TRBD2 (6 bases). The length of the CDR3 is 18 residues. Per germline, CDR1 SQVTM and CDR2 ANQGSEA. Trimming took 4 bases from V and 8 from J, leaving 30 bases between them.

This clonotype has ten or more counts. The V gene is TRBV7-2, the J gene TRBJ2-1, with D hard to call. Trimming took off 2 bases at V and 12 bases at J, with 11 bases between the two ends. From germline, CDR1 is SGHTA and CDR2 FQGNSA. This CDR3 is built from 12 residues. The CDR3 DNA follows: TGTGCCAGCAGCTTATTTCGTCGGCGGCAGTTCTTC. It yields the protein CASSLFRRRQFF.

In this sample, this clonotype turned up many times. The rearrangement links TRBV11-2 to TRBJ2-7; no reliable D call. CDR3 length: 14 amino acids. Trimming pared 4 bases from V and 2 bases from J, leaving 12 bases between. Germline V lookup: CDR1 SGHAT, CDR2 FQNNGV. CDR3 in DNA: TGTGCCAGCAGCTCCGGGCCCCCTCCCTACGAGCAGTACTTC. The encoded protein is CASSSGPPPYEQYF.

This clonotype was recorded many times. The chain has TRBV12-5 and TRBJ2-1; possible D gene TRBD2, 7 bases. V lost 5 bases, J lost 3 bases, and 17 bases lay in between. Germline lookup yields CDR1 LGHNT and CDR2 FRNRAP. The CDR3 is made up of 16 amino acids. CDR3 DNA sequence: TGTGCTAGTGGTCCTGGGGGGGCCCCCCTCTACAATGAGCAGTTCTTC. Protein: CASGPGGAPLYNEQFF.

The CDR3 sequence is CSAHPGSFYEQYF. DNA of the CDR3: TGCAGTGCCCACCCCGGGAGCTTCTACGAGCAGTACTTC. The genes are TRBV20-1 and TRBJ2-7; TRBD2 might be the D (6 bases). The CDR3 length is 13 residues. Trimming removed 6 bases from V and 3 bases from J, with 15 bases in between. Germline V gene lookup returns CDR1 DFQATT and CDR2 SNEGSKA (reference sequence).

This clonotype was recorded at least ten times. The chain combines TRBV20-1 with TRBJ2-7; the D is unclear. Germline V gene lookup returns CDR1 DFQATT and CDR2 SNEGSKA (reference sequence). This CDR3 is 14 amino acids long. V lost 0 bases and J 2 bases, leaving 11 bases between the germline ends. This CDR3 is CSARDFIGTYEQYF. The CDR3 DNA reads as TGCAGTGCTAGAGATTTCATTGGCACCTACGAGCAGTACTTC.

This CDR3 is CSATLAGANYEQYF. The CDR3 DNA reads TGCAGTGCAACCCTAGCGGGAGCTAATTACGAGCAGTACTTC. The rearrangement joins TRBV20-1 to TRBJ2-7, with TRBD2 matching 10 bases. The J segment lost 4 bases and the V segment lost 6 bases, leaving 9 bases of the junction unmatched. The CDR3 sequence is 14 residues long. Germline V gene sequence: CDR1 DFQATT, CDR2 SNEGSKA (reference sequence).

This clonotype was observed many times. The CDR3 DNA reads as TGCAGTGCCCGTGCCGGGAATGGGAACACTGAAGCTTTCTTT. It is translated as CSARAGNGNTEAFF. This chain uses TRBV20-1 with TRBJ1-1; no reliable D call. This CDR3 spans 14 amino acids. Germline CDR1 reads DFQATT; CDR2 reads SNEGSKA (reference sequence). Trimming pared 6 bases from V and 1 base from J, leaving 15 bases between.